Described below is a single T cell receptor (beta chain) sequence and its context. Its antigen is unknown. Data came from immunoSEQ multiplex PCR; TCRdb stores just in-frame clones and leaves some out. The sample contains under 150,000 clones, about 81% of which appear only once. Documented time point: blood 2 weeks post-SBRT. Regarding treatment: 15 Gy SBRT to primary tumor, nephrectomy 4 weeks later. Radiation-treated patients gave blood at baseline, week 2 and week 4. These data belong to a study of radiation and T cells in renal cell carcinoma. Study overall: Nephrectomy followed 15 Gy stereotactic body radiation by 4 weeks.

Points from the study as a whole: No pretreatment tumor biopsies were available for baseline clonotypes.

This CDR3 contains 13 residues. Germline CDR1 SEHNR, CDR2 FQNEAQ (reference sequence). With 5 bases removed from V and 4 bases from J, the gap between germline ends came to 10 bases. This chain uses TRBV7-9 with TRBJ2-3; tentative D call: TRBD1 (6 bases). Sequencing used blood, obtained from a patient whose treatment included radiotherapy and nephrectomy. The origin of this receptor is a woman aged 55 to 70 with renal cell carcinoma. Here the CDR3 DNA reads TGTGCCAGCAGCGGGGGACACGCAGATACGCAGTATTTT. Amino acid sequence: CASSGGHADTQYF.